This T cell receptor beta chain stems from a study of cytomegalovirus exposure and HLA in healthy donors. The V and J ends lost 1 base and 3 bases, in that order; junction bases with no gene match: 5. The CDR3 runs to 15 residues. The germline gives CDR1 SGHVS, CDR2 FQNEAQ. Study outcomes and limitations: Earlier results showed most TCR beta V segments being productive about 90% or about 30% of the time. In a later analysis, parvovirus B19, influenza, CMV and Epstein-Barr virus appeared linked to several top co-occurrence clusters. The likely origin of a cluster of highly shared sequence variants was a sequencing artifact.

Points on this clone: What it binds is not known.

The PCR contained 60 Vbeta and 13 Jbeta primers. The method was immunoSEQ multiplex PCR; TCRdb's version includes in-frame clones alone and lacks a portion of them. This sample carries about 160,000 clones, nearly 80% of them seen once, and the ten largest clones take around 0.89%. Input material: PBMCs. The sequence was collected from a woman in her 50s in good health and CMV-seropositive. This chain connects TRBV7-8 to TRBJ1-1; 7 positions agree with TRBD1. Here the CDR3 reads CASSLEGTDYTEAFF. In DNA form, the CDR3 reads TGTGCCAGCAGCTTAGAAGGGACAGATTACACTGAAGCTTTCTTT.